This T cell receptor (beta chain) was captured in a study of cytomegalovirus exposure and HLA in healthy donors. Trimming took off 6 bases at V and 4 bases at J, with 15 bases between the two ends. CDR1 and CDR2 from the germline V gene are ENHRY and SYGVKD. The CDR3 is 14 residues long. Libraries were prepared by immunoSEQ multiplex PCR; TCRdb keeps only in-frame clonotypes and omits some of them. This table has some 290,000 clones, roughly 90% appearing once. The V and J genes are TRBV10-3 and TRBJ1-1; D is unclear. The sequenced sample consisted of PBMCs. The sequence was collected from a young man in good health and CMV-seronegative. The CDR3 is CAISGTQAITEAFF. CDR3 DNA sequence: TGTGCCATCAGCGGAACCCAGGCAATCACTGAAGCTTTCTTT.